The 24 T cell receptor beta chains in this list originate from one sample, sequenced in a study of a mutant IDH1 vaccine in newly diagnosed glioma. Repertoires were generated with immunoSEQ multiplex PCR, while TCRdb's copy carries only in-frame clones and drops some. The sample yields 85,000 to 100,000 clones, about four fifths seen once. As to time point: baseline, week 1 (first vaccination visit). Stated treatment: pre-vaccination baseline after standard-of-care therapy. The source was PBMCs, collected from a glioma patient treated with radiotherapy, temozolomide or both. The receptors derive from a man aged 40-49 years with glioma.

As for this clone: In this CDR3 the conserved last residue, phenylalanine or tryptophan, is missing, so a read error is likely. No DNA is shown, since the ends of the CDR3 on it are uncertain; the CDR3 is the one TCRdb lists. The gene calls are TRBV21-1 and TRBJ1-2; the D call in the table, TRBD1, was not verified against the DNA. TRBV21-1 constitutes a pseudogene. The CDR3 is 9 amino acids in total, end residues counted. The CDR3 region is CASSHQCLL.

This chain links TRBV6-6 with TRBJ2-1; D may be TRBD2 (6 bases). The CDR3 has 15 amino acids. V was trimmed by 4 bases and J by 1 base, leaving 11 bases between them. From germline, CDR1 is MNHNY and CDR2 SVGAGI (reference sequence). This CDR3 is CASSLLAGSYNEQFF. The CDR3 DNA follows: TGTGCCAGCAGTTTACTAGCCGGTTCCTACAATGAGCAGTTCTTC.

The chain joins TRBV6-1 to TRBJ1-4; D not resolved. This CDR3 has 14 residues. CDR1 and CDR2 from the germline V gene are MNHNS and SASEGT. Trimming took off 7 bases at V and 7 bases at J, with 16 bases between the two ends. The DNA for the CDR3 is TGTGCCAGCACGGATCGGGCGCGTGGTGAAAAACTGTTTTTT. Its translation is CASTDRARGEKLFF.

This chain joins TRBV5-4 and TRBJ2-5, with unresolved D. The CDR3 runs 14 residues. Germline values: CDR1 SGHNT, CDR2 YYREEE (reference sequence). V was shortened by 2 bases and J by 5 bases, with 13 bases between the two germline ends. CDR3 sequence reads: CASSLDPLGETQYF. The CDR3 coding sequence is TGTGCCAGCAGCTTAGACCCATTGGGTGAGACCCAGTACTTC.

This clone was counted only a few times. The gene calls are TRBV30 and TRBJ1-5; D is unresolved. CDR1 is GTSNPN and CDR2 is SVGIG in the germline V gene (reference sequence). CDR3 length: 12 amino acids. With 2 bases removed from V and 0 bases from J, the gap between germline ends came to 2 bases. The DNA for the CDR3 is TGTGCCTGGAGTAATAGCAATCAGCCCCAGCATTTT. Translating it yields CAWSNSNQPQHF.

V and J are TRBV10-1 and TRBJ2-1; D is uncertain. In germline, CDR1 is WNHNN, CDR2 SYGVQD (reference sequence). Trimming removed 6 bases at V and 5 bases at J, with 5 bases between. The CDR3 covers 11 residues. The chain's CDR3 is CASRANNEQFF. The CDR3 DNA is TGCGCCAGCAGAGCCAACAATGAGCAGTTCTTC.

This clone came up a few times. CDR3 in amino acids: CASSFIHFTGELFF. The CDR3 nucleotides are TGTGCCAGCAGTTTTATCCACTTCACCGGGGAGCTGTTTTTT. The V and J genes are TRBV28 and TRBJ2-2; D not certain. V was pared by 3 bases and J by 4 bases, with 9 bases between. The CDR3 runs 14 residues. Germline values: CDR1 MDHEN, CDR2 SYDVKM.

To note about this clone: Other DNA sequences in the sample encode the same CDR3. The chain is built from TRBV19 and TRBJ2-1; TRBD1 matches 7 bases. Germline-derived CDR1 and CDR2 are LNHDA and SQIVND (reference sequence). The J segment lost 1 base and the V segment lost 7 bases, leaving 7 bases of the junction unmatched. This CDR3 region has 15 residues. As DNA, the CDR3 is TGTGCCAGTACCGCGGACAGGTCATCCTACAATGAGCAGTTCTTC. As protein: CASTADRSSYNEQFF.

This chain links TRBV5-6 with TRBJ2-6; D possibly corresponds to TRBD1 (5 bases). CDR3 size: 17 residues. The V and J ends lost 2 bases and 0 bases respectively, with 12 bases between them. Germline CDR1 and CDR2: SGHDT and YYEEEE. DNA of the CDR3: TGTGCCAGCAGCTTACCAGGGTTGGGCTCTGGGGCCAACGTCCTGACTTTC. Protein: CASSLPGLGSGANVLTF.

V is TRBV19 and J is TRBJ2-5, with 9 bases lining up with TRBD2. CDR1 and CDR2 from the germline V gene are LNHDA and SQIVND (reference sequence). After removal of 5 bases from V and 4 bases from J, the junction contained 11 bases not matched to a gene. This CDR3 has 16 residues. The CDR3 loop reads CASSPPGLAVRETQYF. DNA for the CDR3: TGTGCCAGTAGTCCGCCGGGACTAGCCGTTAGAGAGACCCAGTACTTC.

V and J are TRBV19 and TRBJ1-1; D gene unclear. Between the trimmed V and J ends, which lost 5 bases and 0 bases, there was a span of 13 bases. The CDR3 runs to 15 residues. Germline assignment: CDR1 LNHDA and CDR2 SQIVND (reference sequence). The CDR3 coding sequence is TGTGCCAGTAGTTCTCCCGGACGGATGAACACTGAAGCTTTCTTT. Amino acids: CASSSPGRMNTEAFF.

This clone was recorded once. This chain uses TRBV5-4 with TRBJ1-1, with a tentative D call TRBD1 (6 bases). The V end was cut by 4 bases, the J end by 6 bases, with 13 bases between. The CDR3 has 13 residues. Germline loops: CDR1 SGHNT, CDR2 YYREEE (reference sequence). In DNA, the CDR3 is TGTGCCAGCAGCGCAAACAGGGTAGCTGAAGCTTTCTTT. Residues: CASSANRVAEAFF.

This clone showed up just once. The V and J genes are TRBV7-9 and TRBJ2-5; D not resolved. Trimming removed 4 bases from V and 1 base from J, with 1 base in between. The CDR3 has 11 amino acids. Germline V gives CDR1 SEHNR, CDR2 FQNEAQ (reference sequence). The CDR3 nucleotides are TGTGCCAGCAGCTCCCAAGAGACCCAGTACTTC. This sequence encodes CASSSQETQYF.

The chain recombines TRBV13 with TRBJ2-5; D gene ambiguous. With 5 bases removed from V and 2 bases from J, the gap between germline ends came to 15 bases. This CDR3 spans 15 amino acids. The V gene's germline CDR1 is PRHDT and CDR2 FYEKMQ (reference sequence). The CDR3 bases are TGTGCCAGCAGCGACCCTCAAGACCTACAAGAGACCCAGTACTTC. This codes for CASSDPQDLQETQYF.

The chain couples TRBV10-3 to TRBJ1-1; unclear D gene. The V end was cut by 4 bases, the J end by 2 bases, with 20 bases between. The CDR3 extends over 17 amino acids. The V gene's germline CDR1 is ENHRY and CDR2 SYGVKD. This CDR3 reads CAISGSGKREANTEAFF. In DNA form, the CDR3 reads TGTGCCATCAGTGGTTCCGGCAAAAGAGAGGCTAACACTGAAGCTTTCTTT.

The gene calls are TRBV4-3 and TRBJ2-2; D ambiguous. Trimming removed 0 bases from V and 2 bases from J, with 10 bases in between. There are 16 residues in the CDR3. Looked up from germline, CDR1 is LGHNA and CDR2 is YSLEER. The CDR3 DNA reads TGCGCCAGCAGCCAAGAGTATCAACGTAACACCGGGGAGCTGTTTTTT. Translated: CASSQEYQRNTGELFF.

The count of this clone is one. V gene TRBV5-5 combines with J gene TRBJ1-2; 9 positions match TRBD1. The CDR3 sequence is 13 residues long. CDR1 and CDR2 (germline): SGHKS, YYEKEE (reference sequence). The V gene end was trimmed by 4 bases and the J gene end by 5 bases; junction bases not matched to a gene: 3. CDR3 region: CASSRDRVYGYTF. The CDR3 DNA sequence: TGTGCCAGCAGCAGGGACAGGGTGTATGGCTACACCTTC.

This sequence joins TRBV7-6 and TRBJ2-1, with 11 bases fitting TRBD1. Germline values: CDR1 SGHVS, CDR2 FNYEAQ. V was pared by 1 base and J by 2 bases, with 1 base of the junction left unmatched. CDR3 size: 16 residues. The CDR3 here is CASSLGGQGAYNEQFF. CDR3 nucleotides: TGTGCCAGCAGCTTAGGGGGACAGGGGGCCTACAATGAGCAGTTCTTC.

The rearrangement links TRBV11-2 to TRBJ2-7; D is perhaps TRBD1 or TRBD2 (6 bases each). The germline gives CDR1 SGHAT, CDR2 FQNNGV. V was pared by 2 bases and J by 2 bases, with 13 bases between. This CDR3 is 15 amino acids long. CDR3: CASSLLRGQTYEQYF. Written as DNA, the CDR3 is TGTGCCAGCAGCTTACTCCGGGGGCAAACCTACGAGCAGTACTTC.

The V call is TRBV18, the J call TRBJ2-3, with D perhaps matching TRBD2 (6 bases). CDR1 is KGHSH, CDR2 LQKENI, per germline. V lost 2 bases and J lost 4, with 10 bases in between. CDR3 length: 14 residues. The CDR3 loop reads CASSPGTRADTQYF. The CDR3 nucleotides read TGTGCCAGCTCACCAGGGACTCGGGCAGATACGCAGTATTTT.

The chain recombines TRBV6-1 with TRBJ2-7; D unclear. Trimming shortened V by 2 bases and J by 1 base, and 12 bases separated the two germline ends. The CDR3 extends over 15 amino acids. From germline, CDR1 is MNHNS and CDR2 SASEGT. The CDR3 DNA is TGTGCCAGCAGTGAATCCGAGATCCCGTCCTACGAGCAGTACTTC. This sequence encodes CASSESEIPSYEQYF.

This clone was detected only a few times. V gene TRBV5-6 combines with J gene TRBJ1-5, with a possible D match to TRBD1 (5 bases). The germline V gene encodes CDR1 SGHDT and CDR2 YYEEEE. CDR3 length: 13 residues. Between the trimmed V and J ends, which lost 1 base and 7 bases, there was a span of 9 bases. The chain's CDR3 is CASSLNWDQPQHF. CDR3 coding DNA: TGTGCCAGCAGCTTGAACTGGGACCAGCCCCAGCATTTT.

A word on this clone: Other DNA sequences from this sample encode an identical CDR3 as well. The V and J genes are TRBV30 and TRBJ1-6; 10 nucleotides align to TRBD1. Trimming at V came to 1 base and at J to 13 bases, leaving 22 bases not matched to a gene. The length of the CDR3 is 19 residues. The germline gives CDR1 GTSNPN, CDR2 SVGIG (reference sequence). In nucleotides, the CDR3 is TGTGCCTGGAGTGCGATACGCTCATACAGCGGACAGGGGGGTGAGCCCCTCCACTTT. Translating gives CAWSAIRSYSGQGGEPLHF. Supplemented by reference TRBV30 and TRBJ1-6, the full variable domain reads SQTIHQWPATLVQPVGSPLSLECTVEGTSNPNLYWYRQAAGRGLQLLFYSVGIGQISSEVPQNLSASRPQDRQFILSSKKLLLSDSGFYLCAWSAIRSYSGQGGEPLHFGNGTRLTVT.

The V call is TRBV6-1, the J call TRBJ2-7; D perhaps matches TRBD2 (5 bases). This CDR3 contains 14 residues. The germline V gene has CDR1 MNHNS and CDR2 SASEGT. V was clipped by 2 bases and J by 3 bases, with 11 bases between them. CDR3 in amino acids: CASSEQWESYEQYF. CDR3 sequence (DNA): TGTGCCAGCAGTGAACAGTGGGAGAGCTACGAGCAGTACTTC.